These 8 T cell receptor beta chains originate from one sample sequenced in a study of blood T cells in healthy people across ages. Using a J-beta primer mix together with a sample-barcoded 5' primer, a second PCR was run for roughly 7 to 12 cycles. A single record per CDR3 protein comes from TCRdb applying MiXCR to the 5' RACE reads. The data contain roughly 2 million distinct CDR3 sequences, 49% of them singletons. Sample: blood. These receptors all stem from a middle-aged woman in good health.

This clonotype was counted a few times. The genes are TRBV27 and TRBJ2-1; 7 bases fit TRBD1. Germline CDR1 reads MNHEY; CDR2 reads SMNVEV (reference sequence). Trimming removed 7 bases from V and 4 bases from J; junction bases left unmatched: 10. The CDR3 loop spans 15 amino acids. DNA of the CDR3: TGTGCCAGCACCACAAAGACAGGGATTTACAATGAGCAGTTCTTC. It translates to CASTTKTGIYNEQFF.

This clonotype has only a few counts. A much larger clone is a single base away; this may be a read error. The V call is TRBV5-1, the J call TRBJ2-7, with 9 positions matching TRBD1. Germline values: CDR1 SGHRS, CDR2 YFSETQ. V lost 4 bases, J lost 7 bases, and 6 bases stayed unmatched. This CDR3 comprises 13 residues. The CDR3 sequence: CASSGGQGGEQYF. CDR3 bases: TGCGCCAGCAGCGGGGGACAGGGTGGAGAGCAGTACTTC.

This chain uses TRBV10-3 with TRBJ2-4, with 9 positions matching TRBD1. The J call is in doubt because the DNA end fits TRBJ2-7 better. This CDR3 contains 14 residues. From germline, CDR1 is ENHRY and CDR2 SYGVKD. CDR3 sequence (DNA): TGTGCCGTCGGGGCCGGGACAGGGTCCTACGAGCAGTACTTC. Its protein is CAVGAGTGSYEQYF.

The gene calls are TRBV4-1 and TRBJ2-7, with 9 bases matching TRBD1. The germline CDR1 and CDR2 sequences are MGHRA and YSYEKL. The CDR3 has 15 residues. Germline trimming cut 6 bases from V and 2 bases from J; bases unmatched to any gene: 8. Here the CDR3 DNA reads TGCGCCAGCAGATTTCAACAGGGGGCCACCTACGAGCAGTACTTC. Protein product: CASRFQQGATYEQYF.

The sample holds one count of this clonotype. The rearrangement joins TRBV4-1 to TRBJ1-6; D gene unclear. From germline, CDR1 is MGHRA and CDR2 YSYEKL. V shed 7 bases and J shed 3 bases, with 10 bases lying between them. The CDR3 has 14 amino acids. The CDR3 region has the DNA TGCGCCAGCACCTCAGGTGGCTATAATTCACCCCTCCACTTT. Its protein is CASTSGGYNSPLHF.

The gene calls are TRBV7-3 and TRBJ1-1; D is unresolved. CDR1 SGHTA and CDR2 FQGTGA come from the germline V gene. CDR3 length: 13 amino acids. V was clipped by 5 bases and J by 0 bases, with 7 bases between them. The CDR3 reads CASSDQLNTEAFF. As DNA, the CDR3 is TGTGCCAGCAGCGATCAGCTGAACACTGAAGCTTTCTTT.

The chain joins TRBV10-3 to TRBJ2-5, with D tentatively TRBD1 or TRBD2 (5 bases each). The germline V gene has CDR1 ENHRY and CDR2 SYGVKD. The CDR3 has 15 amino acids. V lost 6 bases and J lost 7, with 21 bases in between. The CDR3 loop is CAISDATRDRGTQYF. As DNA, the CDR3 is TGTGCCATCAGCGATGCCACCAGGGACCGGGGGACCCAGTACTTC.

The gene calls are TRBV11-2 and TRBJ2-5; D is unresolved. The DNA end is more similar to TRBJ2-7, so the J call may be wrong. Germline V gene lookup returns CDR1 SGHAT and CDR2 FQNNGV. CDR3 size: 14 residues. The CDR3 loop is CASSLDPFRDEQYF. The CDR3 DNA follows: TGTGCCAGCAGCTTAGATCCGTTCCGGGACGAGCAGTACTTC.